Below are 10 T cell receptor beta chains sequenced from a single sample in a study of T cell responses to AZD1222 COVID-19 vaccine. Only in-frame clones appear in the TCRdb table, and some are missing; sequencing was by immunoSEQ multiplex PCR. This sample has over 60,000 clones, with 79% found just once. This material consisted of peripheral blood, taken on day 0 of MenACWY control vaccination. Receptors were obtained from an adult in good health.

The chain employs TRBV7-2 and TRBJ2-2, with D perhaps TRBD2 (5 bases). From germline, CDR1 is SGHTA and CDR2 FQGNSA. This CDR3 is 16 amino acids long. Deletions cut 2 bases from V and 6 bases from J, with 16 bases between. The CDR3 nucleotides read TGTGCCAGCAGCTTACGCCGGACTGGGCGGTCCGGGGAGCTGTTTTTT. Its translation: CASSLRRTGRSGELFF.

CDR3 protein: CASSQDWGRGEKLFF. The CDR3 region has the DNA TGCGCCAGCAGCCAAGATTGGGGCAGAGGAGAAAAACTGTTTTTT. The chain combines TRBV4-3 with TRBJ1-4; D may be TRBD1 (5 bases). The V end was cut by 0 bases, the J end by 8 bases, with 13 bases between. There are 15 residues in the CDR3. Per the germline V gene, CDR1 is LGHNA and CDR2 is YSLEER.

The gene calls are TRBV2 and TRBJ2-3; no clear D. This CDR3 contains 11 residues. V dropped 0 bases and J dropped 8 bases, with 3 bases sitting between them. Germline-derived CDR1 and CDR2 are SNHLY and FYNNEI. CDR3 sequence (DNA): TGTGCCAGCAGTGAAGCGGGTACGCAGTATTTT. Amino acid sequence: CASSEAGTQYF.

Concerning this clone: The junction shows a germline mismatch at one end, possibly a read error. The same CDR3 also results from other DNA sequences found in this sample. This chain joins TRBV18 and TRBJ2-1; no clear D gene. CDR3 length: 13 residues. The V gene's germline CDR1 is KGHSH and CDR2 LQKENI. The chain's CDR3 is CASSPLGYNEQFF. In DNA, the CDR3 is TGTGCCAGCTCGCCACTGGGTTACAATGAGCAGTTCTTC.

This clone has a single count. The chain links TRBV29-1 to TRBJ2-1; perhaps D is TRBD1 or TRBD2 (6 bases each). V lost 4 bases, J lost 9 bases, and 16 bases lay in between. The CDR3 extends over 13 amino acids. Germline V gene lookup returns CDR1 SQVTM and CDR2 ANQGSEA. The CDR3 sequence is CSVGTAVGGEQFF. CDR3 in DNA: TGCAGCGTTGGGACAGCCGTGGGGGGTGAGCAGTTCTTC.

This chain uses TRBV10-2 with TRBJ1-2, with no clear D. Per germline, CDR1 WSHSY and CDR2 SAAADI. This CDR3 is built from 13 residues. Trimming removed 0 bases at V and 6 bases at J, with 8 bases between. CDR3: CASSESRQNGYTF. CDR3 nucleotides: TGCGCCAGCAGTGAGTCGAGGCAGAATGGCTACACCTTC.

V is TRBV5-4 and J is TRBJ2-7, with 14 nucleotides matching TRBD2. This CDR3 is 16 amino acids long. Losses at the gene ends were 3 bases for V and 7 bases for J; bases not matched to a gene: 9. Germline assignment: CDR1 SGHNT and CDR2 YYREEE (reference sequence). The CDR3 region is CASSSTTSGRAGEQYF. The CDR3 bases are TGTGCCAGCAGCTCTACGACTAGCGGGAGGGCTGGTGAGCAGTACTTC. The variable domain in full, completed from reference TRBV5-4 and TRBJ2-7, reads ETGVTQSPTHLIKTRGQQVTLRCSSQSGHNTVSWYQQALGQGPQFIFQYYREEENGRGNFPPRFSGLQFPNYSSELNVNALELDDSALYLCASSSTTSGRAGEQYFGPGTRLTVT.

CDR3 region: CASSDGYRETQYF. CDR3 nucleotides: TGTGCCAGCAGTGACGGGTATAGAGAGACCCAGTACTTC. The rearrangement links TRBV2 to TRBJ2-5; no reliable D call. Trimming pared 3 bases from V and 4 bases from J, leaving 9 bases between. Germline V gene sequence: CDR1 SNHLY, CDR2 FYNNEI. The CDR3 totals 13 residues.

V usage is TRBV2 and J usage is TRBJ1-1, with a weak D call TRBD1 (5 bases). The germline V gene has CDR1 SNHLY and CDR2 FYNNEI. The CDR3 sequence is 16 residues long. V lost 4 bases to trimming and J lost 2 bases, with 17 bases between them. DNA for the CDR3: TGTGCCAGCAGTGCAGGCAGGGATCCCCCTAACACTGAAGCTTTCTTT. Its translation: CASSAGRDPPNTEAFF.

This clone occurred many times. Other DNA variants within this sample encode the same CDR3. The rearrangement joins TRBV7-2 to TRBJ2-4; D is unclear. V lost 6 bases, J lost 4 bases, and 13 bases lay in between. Germline CDR1 reads SGHTA; CDR2 reads FQGNSA. The CDR3 length is 14 residues. The DNA of the CDR3 is TGTGCCAGCAGGCCCCCAGGAGAAAAAAACATTCAGTACTTC. Translated, it gives CASRPPGEKNIQYF.